This TCR beta chain was retrieved from a study of blood T cell repertoires in COVID-19. This CDR3 has 14 residues. In germline, CDR1 is LGHNA, CDR2 YNFKEQ. The V segment lost 7 bases and the J segment 6 bases; nucleotides outside the gene matches: 8. How the authors handled the data: How many nucleated cells were present was estimated from reference gene primer amplification. The protocol was immunoSEQ multiplex PCR, while the TCRdb copy is restricted to in-frame clones and leaves out a portion. Clone size and the V and J calls come from that table; the DNA yielded D and trimming. The sample yields 140,000 to 150,000 clones, around 82% seen once.

Sequenced material: peripheral blood. The sequence came from a man in his 60s with active or convalescent COVID-19. This sequence joins TRBV4-2 and TRBJ2-1, with TRBD2 identical over 8 bases. CDR3 in DNA: TGTGCCAGCACCGAGGAGGGGACTAGCAATGAGCAGTTCTTC. This translates into CASTEEGTSNEQFF.